These 13 T cell receptor beta chains came from one sample sequenced in a study of blood T cells in healthy people across ages. For the second PCR, which ran for about 7 to 12 cycles, a sample-barcoded 5' primer and a J-beta primer mix were used. A single record per CDR3 protein comes from TCRdb applying MiXCR to the 5' RACE reads. The sample records 1,500,000 or so distinct CDR3 sequences, 35% to 45% being singletons. The specimen was blood. The receptors come from a woman aged 18-30 years in good health.

The CDR3 spells CASRRAGGTGELFF. The CDR3 region has the DNA TGTGCCAGCCGACGAGCGGGGGGGACCGGGGAGCTGTTTTTT. The chain employs TRBV12-3 or TRBV12-4 and TRBJ2-2; 10 bases map to TRBD2. The junction had 5 bases not matched to a gene; V was cut back by 8 bases and J by 5 bases. The CDR3 totals 14 residues.

This clonotype was picked up many times. The V and J genes are TRBV7-2 and TRBJ2-3; D not certain. The CDR3 consists of 17 residues. Trimming removed 4 bases from V and 0 bases from J, with 17 bases in between. Per germline, CDR1 SGHTA and CDR2 FQGNSA. This CDR3 reads CASSSYWQHVSTDTQYF. The CDR3 DNA sequence: TGTGCCAGCAGCTCTTACTGGCAGCACGTAAGCACAGATACGCAGTATTTT.

CDR3 nucleotide sequence: TGTGCCAGCAGGACACGAGGGGGAAGCTCCTACGAGCAGTACTTC. Translating it yields CASRTRGGSSYEQYF. The rearrangement joins TRBV6-2 or TRBV6-3 to TRBJ2-7, with D perhaps TRBD1 (6 bases). The germline V and J ends were trimmed by 6 bases and 0 bases, with 15 bases remaining between them. This CDR3 region has 15 residues. Germline-derived CDR1 and CDR2 are MNHEY and SVGEGT.

The CDR3 bases are TGTGCCAGCAAGCCTTCCGGGACTAGCGCTTACAATGAGCAGTTCTTC. The encoded protein is CASKPSGTSAYNEQFF. The chain recombines TRBV7-9 with TRBJ2-1, with TRBD2 identical over 10 bases. The trim removed 7 bases at V and 4 bases at J, leaving 10 bases unmatched. Germline lookup yields CDR1 SEHNR and CDR2 FQNEAQ (reference sequence). The CDR3 is 16 amino acids.

The chain joins TRBV7-2 to TRBJ2-7, with D maybe TRBD2 (5 bases). TRBJ2-4 matches the DNA end more closely, so the J call is doubtful. CDR1 is SGHTA and CDR2 is FQGNSA in the germline V gene. The CDR3 has 12 residues. Here the CDR3 reads CASSSGSHIQYF. Here the CDR3 DNA reads TGTGCCAGCAGCTCTGGGAGTCACATTCAGTACTTC.

In its sample, this clonotype was seen a few times. CDR3 region: CASSLALAGDGYTF. The CDR3 DNA reads as TGTGCCAGCAGCTTAGCGCTGGCAGGGGATGGCTACACCTTC. V gene TRBV7-9 combines with J gene TRBJ1-2; D is perhaps TRBD1 (6 bases). CDR1 is SEHNR and CDR2 is FQNEAQ in the germline V gene (reference sequence). Trimming cost V 0 bases and J 6 bases, with 11 bases left between them. The CDR3 has 14 residues.

This chain connects TRBV28 to TRBJ2-1, with D maybe TRBD1 (6 bases). The length of the CDR3 is 15 residues. Trimming removed 5 bases from V and 4 bases from J, with 15 bases in between. Looked up from germline, CDR1 is MDHEN and CDR2 is SYDVKM. The DNA for the CDR3 is TGTGCCAGCAGTCTTACGGACAGAATTTACAATGAGCAGTTCTTC. Translation gives CASSLTDRIYNEQFF.

The V call is TRBV3-1, the J call TRBJ2-3; TRBD2 agrees at 7 bases. Unmatched junction bases numbered 7, after V lost 1 base and J lost 0 bases. The CDR3 length is 17 residues. Germline assignment: CDR1 LGHDT and CDR2 YNNKEL (reference sequence). The CDR3 DNA reads as TGTGCCAGCAGCCAAGGATCCCGGGGGGTTAGCACAGATACGCAGTATTTT. Translated, it gives CASSQGSRGVSTDTQYF.

Of note for this clonotype: Its ends do not fully match the called genes, so a read error is possible. The rearrangement joins TRBV7-8 to TRBJ2-7, with 8 bases matching TRBD2. Germline V CDR1 and CDR2: SGHVS, FQNEAQ. This CDR3 is 14 amino acids long. CDR3 sequence (DNA): TGTGCCGGCAGCTTAGGAGCGGGAGTGGGAGAGCAGTACTTC. Protein product: CAGSLGAGVGEQYF.

This clonotype has a handful of counts. The chain has TRBV11-1 and TRBJ2-1; 8 nucleotides align to TRBD2. V dropped 2 bases and J dropped 6; count of bases not matched to a gene: 3. This CDR3 contains 14 residues. Germline assignment: CDR1 SGHAT and CDR2 FQDESV (reference sequence). CDR3 residues: CASSLRTSPNEQFF. The DNA of the CDR3 is TGTGCCAGCAGCTTACGGACTAGCCCCAATGAGCAGTTCTTC. The full variable domain, its missing parts supplied by reference TRBV11-1 and TRBJ2-1, is EAEVAQSPRYKITEKSQAVAFWCDPISGHATLYWYRQILGQGPELLVQFQDESVVDDSQLPKDRFSAERLKGVDSTLKIQPAELGDSAMYLCASSLRTSPNEQFFGPGTRLTVL.

This clonotype was seen a handful of times. The CDR3 DNA reads TGTGCCAGCAGGCCTATAGCGGGAGGCCGAGGTGAGCAGTTCTTC. Translating gives CASRPIAGGRGEQFF. The genes are TRBV6-2 or TRBV6-3 and TRBJ2-1; 10 bases match TRBD2. The length of the CDR3 is 15 residues. Germline lookup yields CDR1 MNHEY and CDR2 SVGEGT. Losses at the gene ends were 6 bases for V and 9 bases for J; bases not matched to a gene: 11.

This clonotype was observed a few times. The chain employs TRBV24-1 and TRBJ2-3; TRBD2 agrees at 13 bases. The CDR3 runs 18 residues. V gave up 1 base and J gave up 3 bases; unmatched junction bases: 6. In germline, CDR1 is KGHDR, CDR2 SFDVKD. CDR3 sequence: CATSDFGRTSGRTDTQYF. CDR3 in DNA: TGTGCCACCAGTGATTTCGGCCGGACTAGCGGGAGAACAGATACGCAGTATTTT.

This clonotype was counted between two and nine times. Written as DNA, the CDR3 is TGTGCCACCACCAGAACACCCTATGGCTACACCTTC. It yields the protein CATTRTPYGYTF. This chain joins TRBV7-9 and TRBJ1-2; the D is unclear. Trimming removed 10 bases at V and 4 bases at J, with 13 bases between. The CDR3 covers 12 residues. Germline CDR1 and CDR2: SEHNR and FQNEAQ (reference sequence).